Listed here are 9 T cell receptor beta chains from one sample, sequenced in a study of CD8 T cells in ankylosing spondylitis. TCRdb itself ran the 5' RACE reads through MiXCR, one entry per CDR3 protein. The data contain some 95,000 distinct CDR3 sequences, roughly 10% of them singletons. The material sequenced was blood, either unsorted or a sorted T cell fraction (not recorded which). These receptors were obtained from a male donor with ankylosing spondylitis or in good health (not recorded which).

This clonotype was seen many times. V gene TRBV12-3 or TRBV12-4 combines with J gene TRBJ2-3; D may be TRBD2 (6 bases). The germline V and J ends were trimmed by 5 bases and 2 bases, with 20 bases remaining between them. The CDR3 is 17 residues long. The CDR3 region has the DNA TGTGCCAGCAGTCCCCACTCCGGGAGTCACTCCACAGATACGCAGTATTTT. Translation gives CASSPHSGSHSTDTQYF.

This clonotype has ten or more counts. The V gene is TRBV2, the J gene TRBJ1-2, with 8 bases aligning to TRBD1. The V and J ends lost 4 bases and 2 bases, in that order; junction bases with no gene match: 0. The CDR3 extends over 13 amino acids. Germline CDR1 SNHLY, CDR2 FYNNEI. The CDR3 region is CASSGTGNYGYTF. The CDR3 DNA follows: TGTGCCAGCAGTGGGACAGGGAACTATGGCTACACCTTC.

The rearrangement uses TRBV7-2 and TRBJ2-5; 7 nucleotides align to TRBD1. Germline V gives CDR1 SGHTA, CDR2 FQGNSA. The J segment lost 7 bases and the V segment lost 3 bases, leaving 14 bases of the junction unmatched. The CDR3 totals 16 residues. The CDR3 here is CASSFPWTGGGGTQYF. CDR3 bases: TGTGCCAGCAGCTTCCCTTGGACAGGAGGCGGTGGGACCCAGTACTTC.

This clonotype came up many times. This chain links TRBV29-1 with TRBJ2-1, with D possibly matching TRBD2 (6 bases). The V end was cut by 5 bases, the J end by 8 bases, with 19 bases between. There are 14 residues in the CDR3. The germline CDR1 and CDR2 sequences are SQVTM and ANQGSEA. The CDR3 loop is CSVKRGPRRDEQFF. CDR3 sequence (DNA): TGCAGCGTTAAGAGGGGACCCAGGAGGGATGAGCAGTTCTTC.

Comment on this clonotype: Sequence at one end of the junction differs from germline and may be a read error. V and J are TRBV28 and TRBJ2-1; 14 nucleotides agree with TRBD2. This CDR3 has 19 amino acids. The germline V gene has CDR1 MDHEN and CDR2 SYDVKM. CDR3 nucleotide sequence: TGTGCCAGCTGTTTCGGGTCGCCGGGACTAGCGGGAGAATACAATGAGCAGTTCTTC. This gives the protein CASCFGSPGLAGEYNEQFF. The complete variable domain, with remaining parts taken from reference TRBV28 and TRBJ2-1, reads DVKVTQSSRYLVKRTGEKVFLECVQDMDHENMFWYRQDPGLGLRLIYFSYDVKMKEKGDIPEGYSVSREKKERFSLILESASTNQTSMYLCASCFGSPGLAGEYNEQFFGPGTRLTVL.

This clonotype was detected many times. The chain is built from TRBV7-3 and TRBJ2-1; D is ambiguous. Trimming pared 4 bases from V and 6 bases from J, leaving 16 bases between. Germline lookup yields CDR1 SGHTA and CDR2 FQGTGA. The CDR3 is 15 amino acids. Here the CDR3 reads CASSSELGVSNEQFF. CDR3 coding DNA: TGTGCCAGCAGCTCCGAGCTCGGAGTAAGCAATGAGCAGTTCTTC. Together with reference TRBV7-3 and TRBJ2-1, the CDR3 gives the full variable domain: GAGVSQTPSNKVTEKGKYVELRCDPISGHTALYWYRQSLGQGPEFLIYFQGTGAADDSGLPNDRFFAVRPEGSVSTLKIQRTERGDSAVYLCASSSELGVSNEQFFGPGTRLTVL.

This clonotype came up a few times. The chain uses TRBV3-1 and TRBJ2-2; D gene uncertain. The V gene lost 4 bases and the J gene lost 7 bases, with 13 bases spanning the gap. Germline V gene data show CDR1 as LGHDT and CDR2 as YNNKEL (reference sequence). The length of the CDR3 is 14 residues. CDR3 in DNA: TGTGCCAGCAGCCCAAGGAAGGAAAACGGGGAGCTGTTTTTT. This codes for CASSPRKENGELFF.

This clonotype was picked up many times. The chain carries TRBV20-1 and TRBJ2-5; D is perhaps TRBD1 (5 bases). The V gene's germline CDR1 is DFQATT and CDR2 SNEGSKA (reference sequence). CDR3 size: 14 residues. The ends were cut back, 8 bases at V and 3 bases at J, with 19 bases in the middle. CDR3 nucleotide sequence: TGCAGTACGAAGGTGGGCAGGGTGAAAGAGACCCAGTACTTC. It yields the protein CSTKVGRVKETQYF.

This clonotype was seen more than once but under ten times. V usage is TRBV7-2 and J usage is TRBJ2-1; 12 bases are shared with TRBD2. V gave up 3 bases and J gave up 5 bases; unmatched junction bases: 8. Looked up from germline, CDR1 is SGHTA and CDR2 is FQGNSA. The CDR3 spans 17 residues. In nucleotides, the CDR3 is TGTGCCAGCAGCTTCCTCGGGACTAGCGGGCGCCACAATGAGCAGTTCTTC. This encodes CASSFLGTSGRHNEQFF.